The sequence of this TCR beta chain was determined in a study of blood T cell repertoires in COVID-19. On the study more broadly: T cells, B-cell-depleted T cells, or PBMCs provided the cDNA or gDNA that served as material.

V dropped 6 bases and J dropped 3 bases, with 12 bases sitting between them. CDR1 is LNHDA and CDR2 is SQIVND in the germline V gene (reference sequence). CDR3 length: 14 amino acids. Original methodology: Reference gene primer amplification in the assay estimated nucleated cell counts. Sequencing was performed with immunoSEQ multiplex PCR; in TCRdb, only in-frame clones are kept and a portion is missing. V and J calls and clone size are copied from that table; D and trimming were computed from the DNA. Altogether fewer than 250,000 clones are present, roughly 80% being singletons, with the ten largest covering 3.6%. Participant age was roughly 18 to 100 years, and participants resided in approximately 25 US areas.

Source material: PBMCs or T cells enriched from blood (not recorded which). The clonotype comes from a middle-aged woman who had been exposed to COVID-19. This chain connects TRBV19 to TRBJ1-3, with a possible D match to TRBD1 (5 bases). The CDR3 region is CASRVGGGGNTIYF. The CDR3 DNA reads TGTGCCAGTAGAGTCGGGGGAGGTGGAAACACCATATATTTT. The variable domain in full, with the rest retrieved from reference TRBV19 and TRBJ1-3, is DGGITQSPKYLFRKEGQNVTLSCEQNLNHDAMYWYRQDPGQGLRLIYYSQIVNDFQKGDIAEGYSVSREKKESFPLTVTSAQKNPTAFYLCASRVGGGGNTIYFGEGSWLTVV.